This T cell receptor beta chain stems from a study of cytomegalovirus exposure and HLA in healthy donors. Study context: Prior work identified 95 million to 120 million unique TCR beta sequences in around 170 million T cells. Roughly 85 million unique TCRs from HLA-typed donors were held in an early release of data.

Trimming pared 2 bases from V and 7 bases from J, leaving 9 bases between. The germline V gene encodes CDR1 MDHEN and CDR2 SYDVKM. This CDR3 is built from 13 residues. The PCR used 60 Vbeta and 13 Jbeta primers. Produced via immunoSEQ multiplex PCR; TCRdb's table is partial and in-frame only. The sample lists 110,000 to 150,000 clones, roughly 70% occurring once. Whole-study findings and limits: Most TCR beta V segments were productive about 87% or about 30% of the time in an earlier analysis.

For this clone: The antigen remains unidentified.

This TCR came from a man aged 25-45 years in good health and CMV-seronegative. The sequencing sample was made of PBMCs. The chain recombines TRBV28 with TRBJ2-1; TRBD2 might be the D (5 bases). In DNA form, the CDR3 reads TGTGCCAGCAGTTTAGGGCGGAGGAATGAGCAGTTCTTC. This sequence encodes CASSLGRRNEQFF.